These T cell receptor beta chains were read from a single sample in a study of T cell clones after liver transplantation. Method: immunoSEQ multiplex PCR; TCRdb's copy keeps in-frame clones and lacks some. This sample has about 19,000 clones, with 80% to 90% found just once. The sequenced sample was CD8+ T cells from blood, obtained before liver transplant. The receptors shown here come from a human donor who received a liver transplant. Each CDR3 is given with its conserved first and last residue. The D gene is left open where the match is weak. Only part of the rows carry a size: once, few, many, or a class if the clone is expanded.

V gene	D gene	clone size	J gene	CDR3 protein	CDR3 DNA
TRBV7-9	-	-	TRBJ2-1	CASSLAPGRKTYNEQFF	TGTGCCAGCAGCTTAGCCCCGGGACGCAAGACCTACAATGAGCAGTTCTTC
TRBV19	-	few	TRBJ1-5	CASKSSRAVRNQPQHF	TGTGCCAGTAAGTCATCTCGAGCTGTGCGCAATCAGCCCCAGCATTTT
TRBV19	TRBD2	-	TRBJ2-7	CASSWSLADRYEQYF	TGTGCCAGTAGTTGGTCCCTAGCGGACCGATACGAGCAGTACTTC
TRBV4-1	TRBD2	-	TRBJ2-7	CASSQDPSGRVYEQYF	TGCGCCAGCAGCCAAGACCCTAGCGGGAGAGTCTACGAGCAGTACTTC
TRBV27	-	-	TRBJ2-1	CASSPGTAYSYNEQFF	TGTGCCAGCAGTCCCGGGACTGCCTATTCCTACAATGAGCAGTTCTTC
TRBV2	-	-	TRBJ2-1	CASGRASSYNEQFF	TGTGCCAGCGGAAGAGCCAGCTCCTACAATGAGCAGTTCTTC
TRBV29-1	TRBD1	once	TRBJ2-7	CSVVGYGDSTYEQYF	TGCAGCGTCGTGGGTTATGGGGACAGCACCTACGAGCAGTACTTC
TRBV7-6	TRBD2	-	TRBJ2-7	CASSPTSGRAREQYF	TGTGCCAGCAGCCCAACTAGCGGGAGGGCCCGCGAGCAGTACTTC
TRBV7-8	-	-	TRBJ1-5	CALWRVSNQPQHF	TGTGCCCTCTGGAGGGTTAGCAATCAGCCCCAGCATTTT
TRBV27	-	-	TRBJ1-5	CASSLRGSGQPQHF	TGTGCCAGCAGTCTCAGGGGTTCGGGTCAGCCCCAGCATTTT
TRBV5-1	TRBD2	-	TRBJ2-3	CASSSGGDTQYF	TGCGCCAGCAGTTCGGGAGGAGATACGCAGTATTTT
TRBV2	TRBD2	-	TRBJ2-1	CASGRGSYNEQFF	TGTGCCAGCGGGCGGGGGTCCTACAATGAGCAGTTCTTC
TRBV6-4	-	-	TRBJ1-1	CASSDSKGTEAFF	TGTGCCAGCAGTGACTCGAAGGGCACTGAAGCTTTCTTT
TRBV28	TRBD1	-	TRBJ1-1	CASSSPDRGRRTEAFF	TGTGCCAGCAGTTCTCCGGACAGGGGGCGAAGGACTGAAGCTTTCTTT
TRBV7-9	-	hyperexpanded	TRBJ2-1	CASSARYSNNEQFF	TGTGCCAGCAGCGCGCGGTACAGTAACAATGAGCAGTTCTTC
TRBV29-1	-	-	TRBJ1-2	CSVEGSVTDDYGYTF	TGCAGCGTTGAAGGCTCGGTGACGGACGACTATGGCTACACCTTC
TRBV11-3	TRBD2	once	TRBJ2-1	CASSITSGRGNEQFF	TGTGCCAGCAGCATCACTAGCGGGAGAGGGAATGAGCAGTTCTTC
TRBV15	-	-	TRBJ2-7	CATSRGPGITYEQYF	TGTGCCACCAGCAGAGGTCCGGGTATTACCTACGAGCAGTACTTC
TRBV27	-	-	TRBJ1-1	CASSLSSRSAEAFF	TGTGCCAGCAGTTTATCCTCCCGAAGTGCTGAAGCTTTCTTT
TRBV9	TRBD2	-	TRBJ2-1	CASSGGLAGEEQFF	TGTGCCAGCAGCGGTGGACTAGCGGGAGAGGAGCAGTTCTTC
TRBV10-3	-	-	TRBJ1-5	CAIMADGKGQPQHF	TGTGCCATCATGGCGGACGGAAAAGGACAGCCCCAGCATTTT
TRBV5-1	TRBD1	-	TRBJ2-7	CASSLLGTENEQYF	TGCGCCAGCAGCTTGCTCGGGACAGAAAACGAGCAGTACTTC
TRBV28	TRBD2	once	TRBJ2-1	CASSLQREFPYNEQFF	TGTGCCAGCAGTTTACAGCGGGAGTTCCCCTACAATGAGCAGTTCTTC
TRBV7-9	-	-	TRBJ2-3	CASSPRGTDTQYF	TGTGCCAGCAGCCCCCGGGGCACAGATACGCAGTATTTT
TRBV2	TRBD2	-	TRBJ2-7	CARDSLAGDYEQYF	TGTGCCAGGGATTCACTAGCGGGAGACTACGAGCAGTACTTC
TRBV6-5	TRBD1	-	TRBJ2-7	CASSPHRGPYEQYF	TGTGCCAGCAGCCCGCACAGGGGTCCCTACGAGCAGTACTTC
TRBV9	-	-	TRBJ2-5	CASSLPGSPRETQYF	TGTGCCAGCAGCCTTCCAGGGTCCCCCAGAGAGACCCAGTACTTC
TRBV7-2	TRBD2	-	TRBJ2-5	CASSSWTSGYLQETQYF	TGTGCCAGCAGCTCCTGGACTAGCGGGTACCTTCAAGAGACCCAGTACTTC
TRBV4-1	-	few	TRBJ1-2	CASSQDTRPPGLDGYTF	TGCGCCAGCAGCCAAGATACAAGACCTCCGGGACTTGATGGCTACACCTTC
TRBV5-1	-	-	TRBJ2-7	CASSLEAAGTYEQYF	TGCGCCAGCAGCTTGGAAGCGGCGGGCACCTACGAGCAGTACTTC
TRBV27	TRBD1	-	TRBJ1-1	CASSSTGWGTEAFF	TGTGCCAGCAGTTCGACAGGGTGGGGGACTGAAGCTTTCTTT
TRBV7-9	TRBD1	-	TRBJ2-7	CASSDGQGLSYEQYF	TGTGCCAGCAGCGACGGACAGGGTCTCTCCTACGAGCAGTACTTC
TRBV4-2	-	-	TRBJ2-2	CATIRENTGELFF	TGTGCCACCATTCGAGAGAACACCGGGGAGCTGTTTTTT
TRBV29-1	-	-	TRBJ2-7	CSVAGISTYEQYF	TGCAGCGTTGCGGGAATATCCACCTACGAGCAGTACTTC
TRBV7-9	-	-	TRBJ2-1	CASKSGLGGLNEQFF	TGTGCCAGCAAAAGCGGGCTAGGGGGACTCAATGAGCAGTTCTTC
TRBV27	-	-	TRBJ2-2	CASRSAVNVFPLGELFF	TGTGCCAGCAGGTCGGCGGTGAACGTCTTCCCCCTCGGGGAGCTGTTTTTT
TRBV29-1	-	once	TRBJ1-1	CSVQRQGPETEAFF	TGCAGCGTTCAAAGGCAGGGACCGGAGACTGAAGCTTTCTTT
TRBV5-4	-	-	TRBJ1-2	CASSPNLGTNYGYTF	TGTGCCAGCAGCCCAAACCTCGGGACAAACTATGGCTACACCTTC
TRBV6-1	-	-	TRBJ2-5	CASSLNGETQYF	TGTGCCAGCAGCCTAAACGGGGAGACCCAGTACTTC
TRBV5-1	TRBD2	-	TRBJ2-1	CASSWTSGYNEQFF	TGCGCCAGCAGCTGGACTAGTGGATACAATGAGCAGTTCTTC
TRBV7-9	TRBD2	-	TRBJ2-7	CASSRLAGVHEQYF	TGTGCCAGCAGCCGACTAGCGGGAGTCCACGAGCAGTACTTC
TRBV27	TRBD1	-	TRBJ2-7	CASSRTGYYEQYF	TGTGCCAGCAGCCGGACAGGGTACTACGAGCAGTACTTC
TRBV5-1	TRBD1	-	TRBJ2-3	CASSLDRGPTDTQYF	TGCGCCAGCAGCTTGGATAGGGGGCCGACAGATACGCAGTATTTT
TRBV6-6	TRBD1	-	TRBJ1-2	CASSPGTGGGYTF	TGTGCCAGCAGTCCGGGGACAGGGGGCGGCTACACCTTC
TRBV27	TRBD2	-	TRBJ2-5	CASSLDSGMRETQYF	TGTGCCAGCAGTTTGGATAGCGGGATGCGGGAGACCCAGTACTTC
TRBV13	-	-	TRBJ2-2	CASSTWGTENTGELFF	TGTGCCAGCAGCACCTGGGGTACTGAGAACACCGGGGAGCTGTTTTTT
TRBV27	-	-	TRBJ1-5	CASSWSGSSNQPQHF	TGTGCCAGCAGTTGGTCGGGGTCTAGCAATCAGCCCCAGCATTTT
TRBV27	TRBD1	-	TRBJ1-1	CASSPGTGGTEAFF	TGTGCCAGCAGTCCCGGGACAGGGGGCACTGAAGCTTTCTTT